Sequencing of this TCR beta chain was carried out in a study of blood T cell repertoires in COVID-19. The length of the CDR3 is 17 residues. Only in-frame clones appear in the TCRdb table, and some are missing; sequencing was by immunoSEQ multiplex PCR. This table has approximately 150,000 clones, about 86% appearing once. The TCR originated in a woman in her 70s who had recovered from COVID-19. This chain links TRBV21-1 with TRBJ2-1; whether TRBD2, the table's D call, matches the DNA was not checked. TRBV21-1 is given as a pseudogene. The sample taken for sequencing was peripheral blood. This CDR3 is CASLGRVQNHRYNEQFF. For the CDR3, the DNA is TGTGCCAGCCTTGGGCGGGTCCAAAACCATAGATACAATGAGCAGTTCTTC.